The rows below give T cell receptor beta chains drawn from one sample of a study of cytomegalovirus exposure and HLA in healthy donors. The data were produced by immunoSEQ multiplex PCR, yet TCRdb's version contains in-frame clones alone and is incomplete. The sample yields 150,000 to 180,000 clones, about 76% seen once. Sequencing was carried out using PBMCs. The source of these receptors is a man aged 25-40 years in good health and CMV-seropositive. Both conserved end residues are part of each CDR3. The D gene is left open where the match is weak. The size entry is marked missing in some rows and otherwise reads once, few, many or a size class.

V	D	J	size	DNA	CDR3
TRBV2	TRBD2	TRBJ2-5	-	TGTGCCAGCAGTATACCCGGGACTAGCAGTGAGACCCAGTACTTC	CASSIPGTSSETQYF
TRBV6-1	-	TRBJ2-6	-	TGTGCCAGCAGTGAAGACGCGGGTTCAAAAAAATGGACTGGGGCCAACGTCCTGACTTTC	CASSEDAGSKKWTGANVLTF
TRBV6-5	TRBD1	TRBJ1-2	-	TGTGCCAGCGCCTCTCAGGGGGCCGTCTATGGCTACACCTTC	CASASQGAVYGYTF
TRBV10-1	TRBD1	TRBJ2-5	-	TGCGCCAGCAGTGAGGGGACAGGGGGGCAAGAGACCCAGTACTTC	CASSEGTGGQETQYF
TRBV2	-	TRBJ2-3	few	TGTGCCAGCACCCCAAACAGGGATACGCAGTATTTT	CASTPNRDTQYF
TRBV27	-	TRBJ2-7	-	TGTGCCAGCAGTTTGGGCCCAGCCTACGAGCAGTACTTC	CASSLGPAYEQYF
TRBV30	TRBD2	TRBJ2-1	-	TGTGCCTGGAGTCCGGGACTAGCGGGAGAAGAGCAGTTCTTC	CAWSPGLAGEEQFF
TRBV4-3	TRBD2	TRBJ2-2	-	TGCGCCAGCAGCCAAGGGACTAGTAAGGCCGGGGAGCTGTTTTTT	CASSQGTSKAGELFF
TRBV7-9	TRBD2	TRBJ2-5	-	TGTGCCAGCAGTAAGACTAGCGGGGGCTTAGAGACCCAGTACTTC	CASSKTSGGLETQYF
TRBV7-6	-	TRBJ2-2	-	TGTGCCAGCAGCTTTAGCGACACCGGGGAGCTGTTTTTT	CASSFSDTGELFF
TRBV19	-	TRBJ1-4	-	TGTGCCAGTAGTTTAGGCGGGACCCGGCAGGAAAAACTGTTTTTT	CASSLGGTRQEKLFF
TRBV2	TRBD1	TRBJ1-4	-	TGTGCCAGCAGCAGGCAGGGGGTTAATGAAAAACTGTTTTTT	CASSRQGVNEKLFF
TRBV18	TRBD2	TRBJ2-7	-	TGTGCCAGCTCACCAGGGGGGGACTCCTACGAGCAGTACTTC	CASSPGGDSYEQYF
TRBV7-8	TRBD2	TRBJ2-7	-	TGTGCCAGCAGGAGGTCCTGGACTAGCGGGATCTACGAGCAGTACTTC	CASRRSWTSGIYEQYF
TRBV2	TRBD1	TRBJ2-1	-	TGTGCCAGCAGGGACAGGGAGCAGTTCTTC	CASRDREQFF
TRBV2	TRBD2	TRBJ2-3	-	TGTGCCAGTTTCCGGGGGGGCCCCGCAGATACGCAGTATTTT	CASFRGGPADTQYF
TRBV2	-	TRBJ2-5	-	TGTGCCAGCAGTGAAATAGTAGAGACCCAGTACTTC	CASSEIVETQYF
TRBV5-1	-	TRBJ2-5	-	TGCGCCAGCAGCTTGTCCCTAAGAGTTAACCAAGAGACCCAGTACTTC	CASSLSLRVNQETQYF
TRBV9	-	TRBJ1-2	few	TGTGCCAGCAGCGCAGAACAGGATACTTATGGCTACACCTTC	CASSAEQDTYGYTF
TRBV4-2	TRBD2	TRBJ2-7	-	TGTGCCAGCAGCCAAGAGGCCCTAGCGGGAGGAATTTCCTACGAGCAGTACTTC	CASSQEALAGGISYEQYF
TRBV7-6	TRBD2	TRBJ2-5	many	TGTGCCAGCAGCTTAGAGGGGTTAGCGGGGGGGCCACGGGAGACCCAGTACTTC	CASSLEGLAGGPRETQYF
TRBV28	TRBD2	TRBJ2-6	-	TGTGCCAGCAGTTCTCCTATGAGTAGCGGGAGTCCTGGGGCCAACGTCCTGACTTTC	CASSSPMSSGSPGANVLTF
TRBV7-9	-	TRBJ1-4	once	TGTGCCAGCAGCTCCATACAGGGAGGGGGGGCAACTAATGAAAAACTGTTTTTT	CASSSIQGGGATNEKLFF
TRBV7-7	TRBD2	TRBJ2-7	-	TGTGCTAGCAGCTTAGGGGCTAGCGGCTACGAGCAGTACTTC	CASSLGASGYEQYF
TRBV27	-	TRBJ1-6	-	TGTGCCAGCAGTCCCCCCCCAGTTACGAATTCACCCCTCCACTTT	CASSPPPVTNSPLHF
TRBV27	-	TRBJ2-6	-	TGTGCCAGCAGTACCCCGAGCGCTGGGGCCAACGTCCTGACTTTC	CASSTPSAGANVLTF
TRBV7-9	TRBD1	TRBJ1-1	-	TGTGCCAGCAGCTCACAGGGGGCGGGCACTGAAGCTTTCTTT	CASSSQGAGTEAFF
TRBV30	-	TRBJ1-4	once	TGTGCCTGGAGTAGAGGAGCATCAACAACTAATGAAAAACTGTTTTTT	CAWSRGASTTNEKLFF
TRBV18	-	TRBJ1-5	once	TGTGCCAGCTCACTTTCAGACAATCAGCCCCAGCATTTT	CASSLSDNQPQHF
TRBV7-9	TRBD2	TRBJ2-5	-	TGTGCCAGCAGCTACACTAGCGAGGAGACCCAGTACTTC	CASSYTSEETQYF
TRBV7-7	TRBD2	TRBJ2-3	-	TGTGCCAGCAGCTTAGCCTCTAGCGGGGGGCGGGATACGCAGTATTTT	CASSLASSGGRDTQYF